The clone carrying this T cell receptor (beta chain) turned up a few times. Its antigen is not identified. Its ends do not fully match the called genes, so a read error is possible. Molecular barcoded adaptors covering alpha/delta and beta/gamma chains were used on roughly 400 ng RNA. TCRdb analysed the reads with MiXCR anew, one entry per CDR3 protein. The sample has tens of thousands of distinct CDR3 sequences, roughly 19% seen once. In germline, CDR1 is DFQATT, CDR2 SNEGSKA (reference sequence). CDR3 size: 14 residues. This entry is derived from a study of read filtering for tumor transcriptome and immune sequencing. Study observations and caveats: Single-read clonotypes: about 83% of IR-seq clonotypes (approximately 3.7% of reads), more than 70% of RNA-seq clonotypes (roughly 43% of reads).

Every patient had bone marrow sampled while the disease was active. This chain joins TRBV20-1 and TRBJ1-5; 7 bases are shared with TRBD1. The clonotype was recovered from a donor at least 40 years old with multiple myeloma. The sample was a population of CD138-negative cells sorted from bone marrow. Written as DNA, the CDR3 is TGCAGTGGTGTGCGACAGGGTTATAATCAGCCTCAGCATTTT. Its translation is CSGVRQGYNQPQHF.